This T cell receptor (beta chain) was recorded in a study of T cell responses to AZD1222 COVID-19 vaccine. Study as a whole: Second-dose recipients at about 4 or about 12 weeks were treated as one pooled group.

Germline V gives CDR1 MNHEY, CDR2 SVGEGT. Trimming took off 5 bases at V and 7 bases at J, with 9 bases between the two ends. This CDR3 is 12 amino acids long. Data came from immunoSEQ multiplex PCR; TCRdb stores just in-frame clones and leaves some out. The data hold 95,000 to 100,000 clones, with 90% observed a single time. The TCR was taken from an adult in good health. This specimen consisted of peripheral blood, obtained on day 0 of AZD1222 vaccination. The gene calls are TRBV6-2 or TRBV6-3 and TRBJ2-1; no reliable D call. CDR3 loop: CASSTGENEQFF. The DNA of the CDR3 is TGTGCCAGCAGTACTGGCGAGAATGAGCAGTTCTTC.